The rows below give T cell receptor beta chains drawn from one sample of a study of beta chain features in type 1 diabetes. Sequenced by immunoSEQ multiplex PCR; TCRdb stores in-frame clones only, minus some. Of around 300,000 clones in the sample, 12% to 15% are singletons; the top ten hold 6.7%. Input material: central memory CD4+ T cells from blood. The receptors derive from a man in his thirties or forties in good health. The CDR3 runs from the conserved cysteine through the conserved F or W. Each record gives: V gene, CDR3 protein.

V gene: TRBV29-1; CDR3 protein: CSVNGGTGSTDTQYF
V gene: TRBV12-5; CDR3 protein: CASGLVSGPVGTEAFF
V gene: TRBV18; CDR3 protein: CASSRTQNTEAFF
V gene: TRBV9; CDR3 protein: CASSVTGQISEKLFF
V gene: TRBV7-2; CDR3 protein: CASRVGGGLRDTQYF
V gene: TRBV5-6; CDR3 protein: CASSLVWRNNEQFF
V gene: TRBV7-9; CDR3 protein: CASSLTGIGDTQYF
V gene: TRBV11-2; CDR3 protein: CASSPGRGAEAFF
V gene: TRBV6-1; CDR3 protein: CASSEEDRGRVYNEQFF
V gene: TRBV18; CDR3 protein: CASSPGQVSSNQPQHF
V gene: TRBV9; CDR3 protein: CASSVAYNSYEQYF
V gene: TRBV7-8; CDR3 protein: CASSPKRTGSEQYF
V gene: TRBV6-1; CDR3 protein: CASSREFSYEQYF
V gene: TRBV30; CDR3 protein: CAWSRAGGGTEAFF
V gene: TRBV7-9; CDR3 protein: CASSLGTGEIGELFF
V gene: TRBV7-2; CDR3 protein: CASSLAAINNEQFF
V gene: TRBV6-5; CDR3 protein: CASSRDPYYEQYF
V gene: TRBV7-2; CDR3 protein: CASSFGGGAVEQYF
V gene: TRBV29-1; CDR3 protein: CSVEMKGVAEAFF
V gene: TRBV19; CDR3 protein: CASSIGFADTQYF
V gene: TRBV4-1; CDR3 protein: CASSPGVLSQSGYTF
V gene: TRBV11-3; CDR3 protein: CASSLTSATNEKLFF
V gene: TRBV5-6; CDR3 protein: CASSLAGAAGSEQFF
V gene: TRBV2; CDR3 protein: CASRGDRGSGTQYF
V gene: TRBV10-3; CDR3 protein: CAIRTGTYTDTQYF
V gene: TRBV23-1; CDR3 protein: CARRPLGGAQPPYEQYF
V gene: TRBV6-6; CDR3 protein: CASSVSQANQPQHF
V gene: TRBV9; CDR3 protein: CASSGLQENSYGYTF
V gene: TRBV4-1; CDR3 protein: CASGTGNNSPLHF
V gene: TRBV5-6; CDR3 protein: CASSQNVNRAGELFF
V gene: TRBV6-6; CDR3 protein: CASSYPGLGNQPQHF
V gene: TRBV19; CDR3 protein: CASSIGSGRETQYF
V gene: TRBV9; CDR3 protein: CASSGGTDTQYF
V gene: TRBV9; CDR3 protein: CASSVETSLKAYNEQFF
V gene: TRBV4-3; CDR3 protein: CASSHPGTNYGYTF
V gene: TRBV4-3; CDR3 protein: CASSPRHRFGELFF
V gene: TRBV7-2; CDR3 protein: CASNREGNEQFF
V gene: TRBV5-5; CDR3 protein: CASSVGVLAGIQYF
V gene: TRBV7-9; CDR3 protein: CASSLAGGRVNEQFF
V gene: TRBV9; CDR3 protein: CASSPPGLGNTIYF
V gene: TRBV28; CDR3 protein: CASSSRGGGQGGYNEQFF
V gene: TRBV7-2; CDR3 protein: CASSLGASGYNEQFF
V gene: TRBV4-1; CDR3 protein: CASSQDRDEQFF
V gene: TRBV2; CDR3 protein: CASSEVSREVGYTF
V gene: TRBV5-1; CDR3 protein: CASSLEAGRFTGELFF
V gene: TRBV27; CDR3 protein: CASSLKAWGGYEAFF
V gene: TRBV7-2; CDR3 protein: CASAETDTQYF
V gene: TRBV4-1; CDR3 protein: CASSQVKSGLADNEQFF
V gene: TRBV19; CDR3 protein: CAGGDSFSGELFF
V gene: TRBV18; CDR3 protein: CASSRDRGLGTDTQYF
V gene: TRBV6-1; CDR3 protein: CAGSQAYNEQFF
V gene: TRBV7-9; CDR3 protein: CASSFSQSYGYTF
V gene: TRBV10-3; CDR3 protein: CAIIGTPNTEAFF
V gene: TRBV21-1; CDR3 protein: CASTRGGNEDYGYTF
V gene: TRBV6-5; CDR3 protein: CASSPKGAGENTIYF
V gene: TRBV5-5; CDR3 protein: CASSLGLVATNEKLFF
V gene: TRBV4-1; CDR3 protein: CASSRTGNSNQPQHF
V gene: TRBV25-1; CDR3 protein: CASSATGTPNQPQHF
V gene: TRBV7-9; CDR3 protein: CASSLSTTDTQYF
V gene: TRBV11-3; CDR3 protein: CASSPGADTGELFF